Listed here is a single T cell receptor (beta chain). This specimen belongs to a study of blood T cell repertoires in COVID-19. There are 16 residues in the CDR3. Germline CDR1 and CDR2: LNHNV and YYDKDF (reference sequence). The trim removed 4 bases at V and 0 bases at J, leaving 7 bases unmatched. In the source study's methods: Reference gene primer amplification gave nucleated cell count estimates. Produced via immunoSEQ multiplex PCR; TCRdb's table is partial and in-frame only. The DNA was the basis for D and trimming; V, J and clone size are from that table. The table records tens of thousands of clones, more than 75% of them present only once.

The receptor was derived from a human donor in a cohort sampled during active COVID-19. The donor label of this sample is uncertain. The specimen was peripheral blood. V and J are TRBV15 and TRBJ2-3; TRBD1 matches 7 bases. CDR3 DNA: TGTGCCACCAGCAAACAGGGGACCTCTAGCACAGATACGCAGTATTTT. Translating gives CATSKQGTSSTDTQYF.